These T cell receptor beta chains were read from a single sample in a study of T-cell reconstitution after alpha-beta-depleted transplantation in children. One entry per CDR3 protein, called by TCRdb with MiXCR from the PCR reads. The sample holds about 640,000 distinct CDR3 sequences; roughly 13% are singletons and the top ten take approximately 2.1%. This specimen was PBMCs, mostly from graft donor cells, taken 360 days after TCRalphabeta/CD19-depleted stem cell transplant. The receptors originated from a male patient aged 10 to 17 who had a stem cell transplant for acute myeloid leukemia, so the T cells may come from the graft donor. Both conserved end residues are part of each CDR3. A D gene is named only where the DNA matches it firmly. Clone sizes are given selectively: once, few, many, or a class where the clone is expanded.

size: few; V: TRBV20-1; D: .; J: TRBJ2-1; CDR3: CSARDEQRVYNEQFF; DNA: TGCAGTGCTAGAGATGAGCAGCGGGTCTACAATGAGCAGTTCTTC
size: .; V: TRBV28; D: .; J: TRBJ2-3; CDR3: CASSYSGHTDTQYF; DNA: TGTGCCAGCAGTTACTCGGGGCACACAGATACGCAGTATTTT
size: .; V: TRBV7-6; D: .; J: TRBJ2-5; CDR3: CASSLSGGPQTIKQETQYF; DNA: TGTGCCAGCAGCTTAAGTGGGGGGCCTCAAACAATTAAGCAAGAGACCCAGTACTTC
size: many; V: TRBV5-6; D: TRBD1; J: TRBJ2-1; CDR3: CASSLGGGPRSSYNEQFF; DNA: TGTGCCAGCAGCTTGGGAGGGGGCCCTCGGAGCTCCTACAATGAGCAGTTCTTC
size: few; V: TRBV10-3; D: TRBD1; J: TRBJ2-2; CDR3: CAIRIGTGGAGELFF; DNA: TGTGCCATCAGGATTGGGACAGGGGGTGCCGGGGAGCTGTTTTTT
size: few; V: TRBV12-3/TRBV12-4; D: .; J: TRBJ2-4; CDR3: CASSPGPVLAKNIQYF; DNA: TGTGCCAGCAGTCCTGGGCCAGTCCTTGCCAAAAACATTCAGTACTTC
size: few; V: TRBV9; D: .; J: TRBJ2-5; CDR3: CASSVRGIQETQYF; DNA: TGTGCCAGCAGCGTTCGAGGGATTCAAGAGACCCAGTACTTC
size: few; V: TRBV11-3; D: .; J: TRBJ2-7; CDR3: CASSLDGGLNEQYF; DNA: TGTGCCAGCAGCTTAGATGGGGGGCTGAACGAGCAGTACTTC
size: .; V: TRBV6-2/TRBV6-3; D: .; J: TRBJ2-3; CDR3: CASSPDWPGSDTQYF; DNA: TGTGCCAGCAGTCCCGACTGGCCCGGGTCAGATACGCAGTATTTT
size: few; V: TRBV4-3; D: .; J: TRBJ2-1; CDR3: CASSQEADYNEQFF; DNA: TGCGCCAGCAGCCAAGAGGCGGACTACAATGAGCAGTTCTTC
size: many; V: TRBV28; D: .; J: TRBJ1-5; CDR3: CASSLWGGSANQPQHF; DNA: TGTGCCAGCAGTTTGTGGGGGGGCTCGGCCAATCAGCCCCAGCATTTT
size: many; V: TRBV11-2; D: TRBD2; J: TRBJ2-7; CDR3: CASSLEWSSGRVSYEQYF; DNA: TGTGCCAGCAGCTTAGAGTGGTCTAGCGGGAGGGTATCCTACGAGCAGTACTTC
size: few; V: TRBV20-1; D: TRBD2; J: TRBJ2-1; CDR3: CSARKAGTSGSLTSVGEQFF; DNA: TGCAGTGCTAGGAAGGCCGGGACTAGCGGGAGTTTAACGTCCGTAGGTGAGCAGTTCTTC
size: many; V: TRBV20-1; D: .; J: TRBJ2-7; CDR3: CSARTIDDGGTYEQYF; DNA: TGCAGTGCGCGGACTATTGATGACGGGGGTACCTACGAGCAGTACTTC
size: many; V: TRBV20-1; D: TRBD2; J: TRBJ2-7; CDR3: CSAGPAGVYEQYF; DNA: TGCAGTGCCGGGCCAGCGGGAGTCTACGAGCAGTACTTC
size: .; V: TRBV28; D: .; J: TRBJ2-7; CDR3: CASSSGGAESYEQYF; DNA: TGTGCCAGCAGTTCCGGGGGAGCGGAATCCTACGAGCAGTACTTC
size: .; V: TRBV18; D: TRBD1; J: TRBJ1-1; CDR3: CASSLLDRGPSSMNTEAFF; DNA: TGTGCCAGCTCACTACTGGACAGGGGGCCGAGTTCCATGAACACTGAAGCTTTCTTT
size: many; V: TRBV5-1; D: .; J: TRBJ2-3; CDR3: CASSLWTGSTDTQYF; DNA: TGCGCCAGCAGCTTATGGACGGGAAGCACAGATACGCAGTATTTT
size: .; V: TRBV7-3; D: .; J: TRBJ1-4; CDR3: CASSSSPRGTNEKLFF; DNA: TGTGCCAGCAGCTCCTCGCCACGCGGGACTAATGAAAAACTGTTTTTT
size: many; V: TRBV20-1; D: .; J: TRBJ2-3; CDR3: CSARDTDPSTDTQYF; DNA: TGCAGTGCGAGGGACACCGATCCGTCCACAGATACGCAGTATTTT
size: .; V: TRBV3-1; D: .; J: TRBJ2-1; CDR3: CASSQDRSRLAYNEQFF; DNA: TGTGCCAGCAGCCAAGATCGGAGTAGGCTGGCGTACAATGAGCAGTTCTTC
size: few; V: TRBV10-3; D: .; J: TRBJ2-7; CDR3: CAISAQGYEQYF; DNA: TGTGCCATCAGTGCACAGGGCTACGAGCAGTACTTC
size: few; V: TRBV20-1; D: TRBD1; J: TRBJ2-1; CDR3: CSARRQGAYNEQFF; DNA: TGCAGTGCTAGACGACAGGGGGCTTACAATGAGCAGTTCTTC
size: .; V: TRBV6-1; D: .; J: TRBJ2-3; CDR3: CASGLIGLTSQYF; DNA: TGTGCCAGCGGGTTAATAGGTCTTACTTCGCAGTATTTT
size: few; V: TRBV20-1; D: TRBD1; J: TRBJ1-1; CDR3: CSARDRGRGAMNTEAFF; DNA: TGCAGTGCTAGAGATCGGGGCAGGGGGGCAATGAACACTGAAGCTTTCTTT
size: few; V: TRBV5-1; D: TRBD2; J: TRBJ2-4; CDR3: CASKTTSGTHPKNIQYF; DNA: TGCGCCAGCAAGACGACTAGCGGGACCCACCCCAAAAACATTCAGTACTTC
size: many; V: TRBV11-1; D: TRBD2; J: TRBJ2-4; CDR3: CASSLELAGGPSKNIQYF; DNA: TGTGCCAGCAGCTTAGAACTAGCGGGAGGGCCGTCCAAAAACATTCAGTACTTC
size: few; V: TRBV5-1; D: .; J: TRBJ2-5; CDR3: CASSSLGAQETQYF; DNA: TGCGCCAGCAGCTCGCTAGGAGCACAAGAGACCCAGTACTTC
size: few; V: TRBV15; D: .; J: TRBJ2-1; CDR3: CATSSPGVWGNNEQFF; DNA: TGTGCCACCAGCAGCCCGGGCGTATGGGGAAACAATGAGCAGTTCTTC
size: .; V: TRBV7-9; D: .; J: TRBJ2-7; CDR3: CASSPDSSEQYF; DNA: TGTGCCAGCAGCCCCGACAGCTCGGAGCAGTACTTC
size: .; V: TRBV11-2; D: .; J: TRBJ1-4; CDR3: CASSPPGVGMDELFF; DNA: TGTGCCAGCAGCCCCCCCGGGGTTGGAATGGATGAACTGTTTTTT
size: many; V: TRBV3-1; D: .; J: TRBJ2-4; CDR3: CASSQDRLEVGDIQYF; DNA: TGTGCCAGCAGCCAAGATCGACTAGAGGTCGGGGACATTCAGTACTTC
size: few; V: TRBV24-1; D: .; J: TRBJ2-1; CDR3: CATSDLMNYGHEQFF; DNA: TGTGCCACCAGTGATTTGATGAACTACGGCCATGAGCAGTTCTTC
size: .; V: TRBV20-1; D: .; J: TRBJ2-3; CDR3: CSARVPPAARDTQYF; DNA: TGCAGTGCTAGGGTCCCTCCGGCCGCAAGGGATACGCAGTATTTT
size: .; V: TRBV20-1; D: TRBD2; J: TRBJ2-5; CDR3: CCARDLLVGLAGSGQYF; DNA: TGCTGTGCTAGAGATCTGCTGGTGGGACTAGCGGGCTCAGGCCAGTACTTC
size: .; V: TRBV11-1; D: TRBD1; J: TRBJ2-5; CDR3: CASSPTGQEKETQYF; DNA: TGTGCCAGCAGCCCAACGGGACAGGAAAAAGAGACCCAGTACTTC
size: few; V: TRBV6-5; D: .; J: TRBJ2-7; CDR3: CASSPTTATYEQYF; DNA: TGTGCCAGCAGTCCTACGACAGCCACCTACGAGCAGTACTTC